This record covers a single T cell receptor (beta chain). The data belong to a study of CD8 T cells in Susac syndrome. The CD8+ and CD4+ T cells were negatively isolated, with the TEMRA cells enriched by FACS. Random hexamers served to reverse transcribe about 0.5 to 1 ug RNA. TCR beta CDR3 was amplified by immunoSEQ covering 54 Vbeta and 13 Jbeta. TCRdb reanalysed the immunoSEQ multiplex PCR reads using MiXCR and keeps one entry per CDR3 protein. The sample shows approximately 140,000 distinct CDR3 sequences, roughly 80% of them seen only once. V lost 4 bases, J lost 4 bases, and 4 bases stayed unmatched. CDR1 is SQVTM and CDR2 is ANQGSEA in the germline V gene. This CDR3 is built from 13 residues.

The chain recombines TRBV29-1 with TRBJ1-3, with 7 bases aligning to TRBD1. The sequencing input was CD8+ T cells from PBMCs. The sequence derives from a human donor with multiple sclerosis. CDR3 loop: CSVVGGSGNTIYF. Written as DNA, the CDR3 is TGCAGCGTTGTAGGGGGCAGCGGAAACACCATATATTTT. The full variable domain, completed using reference TRBV29-1 and TRBJ1-3, is SAVISQKPSRDICQRGTSLTIQCQVDSQVTMMFWYRQQPGQSLTLIATANQGSEATYESGFVIDKFPISRPNLTFSTLTVSNMSPEDSSIYLCSVVGGSGNTIYFGEGSWLTVV.